A single sample is the source of the 14 T cell receptor beta chains below, sequenced in a study of blood T cell repertoires in COVID-19. The data were produced by immunoSEQ multiplex PCR, yet TCRdb's version contains in-frame clones alone and is incomplete. This table has about 98,000 clones, more than 75% appearing once. Sequenced: peripheral blood. The receptor source for this set is a man in his forties or fifties with active or convalescent COVID-19.

The rearrangement joins TRBV21-1 to TRBJ1-5; the table's D call, TRBD1, was not checked against the DNA. TRBV21-1 is deemed a pseudogene. This CDR3 contains 15 residues. CDR3 in amino acids: CASSRRQGLNQPQHF. CDR3 bases: TGTGCCAGCAGCCGAAGACAGGGGCTAAATCAGCCCCAGCATTTT.

The chain employs TRBV3-1 (or the pseudogene TRBV3-2) and TRBJ1-3, with D unclear. V lost 4 bases and J 2 bases, leaving 15 bases between the germline ends. The CDR3 extends over 16 amino acids. Germline V gene sequence: CDR1 LGHDT, CDR2 YNNKEL (reference sequence). In DNA, the CDR3 is TGTGCCAGCAGCCGCGCCCTAGGTGTGACTGGAAACACCATATATTTT. Protein sequence: CASSRALGVTGNTIYF.

The chain links TRBV7-9 to TRBJ2-2; 8 bases align to TRBD1. With V trimmed by 11 bases and J by 1 base, 9 bases remained unmatched. Germline loops: CDR1 SEHNR, CDR2 FQNEAQ (reference sequence). CDR3 length: 15 residues. CDR3 protein: CAGHQGAQNTGELFF. The CDR3 DNA sequence: TGTGCCGGTCACCAGGGGGCACAGAACACCGGGGAGCTGTTTTTT.

The chain combines TRBV27 with TRBJ1-3; 10 bases are a match to TRBD1. Germline V gene lookup returns CDR1 MNHEY and CDR2 SMNVEV (reference sequence). This CDR3 contains 16 residues. The V segment lost 0 bases and the J segment 2 bases; nucleotides outside the gene matches: 1. The CDR3 spells CASSLSGTGAGNTIYF. The CDR3 DNA sequence: TGTGCCAGCAGTTTATCCGGGACAGGGGCTGGAAACACCATATATTTT.

The chain uses TRBV3-1 (or the pseudogene TRBV3-2) and TRBJ1-3; D not resolved. CDR1 and CDR2 from the germline V gene are LGHDT and YNNKEL (reference sequence). V was clipped by 1 base and J by 2 bases, with 9 bases between them. This CDR3 spans 15 amino acids. The CDR3 loop reads CASSQVMGAGNTIYF. DNA for the CDR3: TGTGCCAGCAGCCAAGTCATGGGAGCTGGAAACACCATATATTTT.

This rearrangement joins TRBV7-2 to TRBJ2-6; 10 bases match TRBD1. This CDR3 is built from 19 residues. V dropped 0 bases and J dropped 0; count of bases not matched to a gene: 5. CDR1 and CDR2 from the germline V gene are SGHTA and FQGNSA. CDR3 in amino acids: CASSLAGTGAGSGANVLTF. The CDR3 region has the DNA TGTGCCAGCAGCTTAGCCGGGACAGGGGCGGGCTCTGGGGCCAACGTCCTGACTTTC.

The rearrangement uses TRBV24-1 and TRBJ1-5, with a weak D call TRBD1 (6 bases). Germline CDR1 and CDR2: KGHDR and SFDVKD. V was pared by 5 bases and J by 7 bases, with 11 bases between. The length of the CDR3 is 13 residues. As DNA, the CDR3 is TGTGCCACCAGTGTAGCAGGGGAGCAGCCCCAGCATTTT. As protein: CATSVAGEQPQHF.

The V and J genes are TRBV24-1 and TRBJ2-5; 14 nucleotides match TRBD2. The V gene's germline CDR1 is KGHDR and CDR2 SFDVKD. The CDR3 spans 16 residues. V trimming: 0 bases; J trimming: 5 bases; junction bases outside the gene matches: 1. CDR3 DNA sequence: TGTGCCACCAGTGATTTGAGGACTAGCGGGGGGGAGACCCAGTACTTC. Its translation: CATSDLRTSGGETQYF.

At least ten counts were recorded for this clone. The chain employs TRBV5-4 and TRBJ1-2; 8 bases are shared with TRBD1. Germline trimming cut 4 bases from V and 6 bases from J; bases unmatched to any gene: 5. Germline V gene lookup returns CDR1 SGHNT and CDR2 YYREEE (reference sequence). The CDR3 consists of 13 residues. As DNA, the CDR3 is TGTGCCAGCAGCCGCGACAGGGGTCATGGCTACACCTTC. Its protein is CASSRDRGHGYTF.

The chain carries TRBV6-9 and TRBJ2-3; 7 bases match TRBD2. With V trimmed by 9 bases and J by 0 bases, 12 bases remained unmatched. This CDR3 comprises 16 residues. The germline V gene has CDR1 MNHGY and CDR2 SVAAGI. The CDR3, as DNA: TGTGCCAGTCATTTGGGGAGGGCAGCTAGCACAGATACGCAGTATTTT. Its protein product is CASHLGRAASTDTQYF.

This chain's CDR3 is CASCRLEGTGELFF. CDR3 coding DNA: TGTGCCAGCTGTAGACTAGAGGGAACCGGGGAGCTGTTTTTT. The chain couples TRBV2 to TRBJ2-2; perhaps TRBD2 as D (6 bases). CDR3 length: 14 residues. V gave up 8 bases and J gave up 5 bases, with 15 bases separating them. CDR1 is SNHLY, CDR2 FYNNEI, per germline.

V is TRBV7-8 and J is TRBJ2-7; D remains ambiguous. The CDR3 loop spans 15 amino acids. Per germline, CDR1 SGHVS and CDR2 FQNEAQ. Trimming left V 1 base short and J 0 bases short, with 10 bases between. The CDR3 spells CASSLDHIPSYEQYF. The CDR3 nucleotides read TGTGCCAGCAGCTTAGACCACATCCCCTCCTACGAGCAGTACTTC.

The rearrangement uses TRBV6-5 and TRBJ2-7, with D possibly TRBD2 on 6 matching bases. Deletions cut 5 bases from V and 2 bases from J, with 10 bases between. This CDR3 is built from 13 residues. Germline V gene lookup returns CDR1 MNHEY and CDR2 SVGAGI. CDR3 DNA sequence: TGTGCCAGCAGTCGGGACTTTGCCTACGAGCAGTACGTC. Translation: CASSRDFAYEQYV.

V and J are TRBV3-1 (or the pseudogene TRBV3-2) and TRBJ1-2, with D possibly being TRBD1 (5 bases). The CDR3 spans 19 residues. Trimming removed 0 bases at V and 3 bases at J, with 23 bases between. Germline CDR1 and CDR2: LGHDT and YNNKEL (reference sequence). CDR3 residues: CASSQDRGLEGTGDYGYTF. In DNA, the CDR3 is TGTGCCAGCAGCCAAGATCGCGGTCTTGAGGGGACGGGGGACTATGGCTACACCTTC.